A single T cell receptor (beta chain) is shown here with its context. CDR1 MNHEY and CDR2 SMNVEV come from the germline V gene (reference sequence). V shed 6 bases and J shed 9 bases, with 15 bases lying between them. The CDR3 is 13 residues long. Assay: immunoSEQ multiplex PCR; the TCRdb copy retains only in-frame clones and omits some. The profile covers about 86,000 clones, with 70% to 90% appearing a single time and approximately 1.5% taken by the ten largest. The data originate from a study of OX40 agonist ivuxolimab in advanced cancers. V gene TRBV27 combines with J gene TRBJ2-1; D may be TRBD1 (6 bases). The clonotype was recovered from an adult with an advanced solid tumor such as melanoma, head and neck, liver or kidney cancer. The sequenced sample was CD4+ or CD8+ T cells sorted from blood, obtained in a trial of the OX40 agonist ivuxolimab. The CDR3: CASSLGGFSEQFF. Here the CDR3 DNA reads TGTGCCAGCAGCCTAGGGGGATTTAGTGAGCAGTTCTTC.